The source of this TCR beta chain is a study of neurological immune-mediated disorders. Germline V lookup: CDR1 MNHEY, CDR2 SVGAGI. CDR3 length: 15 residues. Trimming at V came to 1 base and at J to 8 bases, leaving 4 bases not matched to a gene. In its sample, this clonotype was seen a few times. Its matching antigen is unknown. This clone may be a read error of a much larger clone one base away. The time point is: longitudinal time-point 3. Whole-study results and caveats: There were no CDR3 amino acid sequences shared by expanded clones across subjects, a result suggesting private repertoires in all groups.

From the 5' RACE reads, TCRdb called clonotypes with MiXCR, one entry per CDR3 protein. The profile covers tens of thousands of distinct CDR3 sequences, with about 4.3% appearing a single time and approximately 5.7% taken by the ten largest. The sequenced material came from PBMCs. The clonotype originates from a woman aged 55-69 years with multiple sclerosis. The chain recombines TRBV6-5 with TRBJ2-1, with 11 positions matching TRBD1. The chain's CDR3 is CASSYWGQGEYEQFF. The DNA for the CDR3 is TGTGCCAGCAGTTACTGGGGACAGGGGGAGTATGAGCAGTTCTTC.